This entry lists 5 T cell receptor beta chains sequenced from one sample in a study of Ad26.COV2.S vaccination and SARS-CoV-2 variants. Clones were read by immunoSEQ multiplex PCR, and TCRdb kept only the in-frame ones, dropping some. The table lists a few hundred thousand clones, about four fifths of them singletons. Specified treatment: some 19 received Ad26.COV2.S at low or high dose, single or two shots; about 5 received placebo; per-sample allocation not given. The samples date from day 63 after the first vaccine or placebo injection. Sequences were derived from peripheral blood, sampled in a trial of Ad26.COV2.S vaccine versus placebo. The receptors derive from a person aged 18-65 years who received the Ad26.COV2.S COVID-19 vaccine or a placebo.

The CDR3 reads CASSLMGQPQHF. In DNA form, the CDR3 reads TGTGCCAGCAGCTTGATGGGTCAGCCCCAGCATTTT. The chain joins TRBV5-4 to TRBJ1-5; D remains unclear. V lost 1 base, J lost 6 bases, and 5 bases lay in between. The CDR3 loop spans 12 amino acids. Germline V CDR1 and CDR2: SGHNT, YYREEE (reference sequence).

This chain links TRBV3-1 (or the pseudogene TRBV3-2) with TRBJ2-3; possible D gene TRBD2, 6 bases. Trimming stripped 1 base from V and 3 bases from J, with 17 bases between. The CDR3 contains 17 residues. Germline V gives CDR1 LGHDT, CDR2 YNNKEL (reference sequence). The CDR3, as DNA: TGTGCCAGCAGCCAAGTCATAGCGGTCCAGGGTACAGATACGCAGTATTTT. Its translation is CASSQVIAVQGTDTQYF.

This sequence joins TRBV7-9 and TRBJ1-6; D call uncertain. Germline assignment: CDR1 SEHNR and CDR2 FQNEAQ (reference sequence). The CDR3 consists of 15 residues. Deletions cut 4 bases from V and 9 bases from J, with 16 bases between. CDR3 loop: CASSSGRTLVSPLHF. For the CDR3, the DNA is TGTGCCAGCAGCTCCGGTCGCACCCTCGTTTCACCCCTCCACTTT.

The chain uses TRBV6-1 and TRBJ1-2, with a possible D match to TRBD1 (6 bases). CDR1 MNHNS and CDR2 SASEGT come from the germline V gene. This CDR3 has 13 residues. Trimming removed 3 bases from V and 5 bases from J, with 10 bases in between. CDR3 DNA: TGTGCCAGCAGTGATGGGGGCAGGTATGGCTACACCTTC. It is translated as CASSDGGRYGYTF.

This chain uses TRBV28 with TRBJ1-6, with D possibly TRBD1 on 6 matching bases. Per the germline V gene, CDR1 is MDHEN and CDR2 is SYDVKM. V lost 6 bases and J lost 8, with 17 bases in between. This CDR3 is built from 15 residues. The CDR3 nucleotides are TGTGCCAGCAGGGGTCGAAGAGGGGGTTATTCACCCCTCCACTTT. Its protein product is CASRGRRGGYSPLHF.